This TCR beta chain was sequenced for a study of T cell clones after liver transplantation. Findings and limits, study-wide: Donor-reactive sequences fell more than third party-reactive ones, suggesting partial deletion.

The CDR3 spans 14 residues. J lost 7 bases, V lost 6 bases, and 11 bases had no gene match. CDR1 is SGDLS, CDR2 YYNGEE, per germline. In regard to this clone: Antigen specificity is unknown.

Repertoires were generated with immunoSEQ multiplex PCR, while TCRdb's copy carries only in-frame clones and drops some. Of about 20,000 clones in the sample, just under 80% are singletons; the top ten hold around 35%. Unstimulated PBMCs were sorted into CD3+CD4+ and CD3+CD8+ populations. The J gene is TRBJ1-2, the V gene TRBV9, with 8 bases lining up with TRBD1. The sample here was CD8+ T cells from blood, taken approximately 52 months after liver transplant. The TCR was taken from a human patient who received a liver transplant. Some T cells may have come from the graft donor. The CDR3, as DNA: TGTGCCAGCAACCCAGGGGGCGCCTGGGTTGGCTACACCTTC. Amino acid sequence: CASNPGGAWVGYTF.